This T cell receptor (beta chain) appears in the sequencing data of a study of cytomegalovirus exposure and HLA in healthy donors. Study-wide points: Researchers reported in a later analysis that a missense DCLRE1C variant was tied to TCR beta V- and J-gene trimming. Reports indicate that TCR beta sequences accurately predicted the HLA-A and HLA-B alleles of most subjects.

A multiplex PCR was run with 60 Vbeta primers and 13 Jbeta primers. Study processing details: Later analysis identified roughly 82 million unique TCR beta chains, 9 million to 12 million shared. The data were produced by immunoSEQ multiplex PCR, yet TCRdb's version contains in-frame clones alone and is incomplete. V, J and clone size derive from that table, while D and trimming were established from the DNA sequence. This table has nearly 110,000 clones, 60% to 85% appearing once. Every donor was a healthy person donating bone marrow. CDR1 is PRHDT, CDR2 FYEKMQ, per germline (reference sequence). The CDR3 spans 13 residues. This clone was picked up one time. Its antigen is as yet unknown. The junction does not match germline at one end; this may be a read error.

V usage is TRBV13 and J usage is TRBJ2-1, with D hard to call. The specimen sequenced was PBMCs. The receptor was derived from a male donor in good health and CMV-seropositive. The CDR3 spells CASSPNKAVMLLF. In nucleotides, the CDR3 is TGTGCCAGCAGCCCCAACAAGGCGGTAATGTTGCTCTTC.